What follows describes a single TCR beta chain. Its antigen is still unknown. Base qualities are missing; no much larger clone stands one base away. The data were taken from a study of T cell responses to AZD1222 COVID-19 vaccine (dated by TCRdb to the early 2020s). Context from the whole study: AZD1222 recipients with second doses at about 4 weeks or about 12 weeks were pooled, because spike-specific TCR depth and breadth did not differ between schedules. A total of approximately 240 trial participants underwent TCR sequencing, of whom 200 to 220 received two doses of AZD1222 and 26 received two doses of the MenACWY control vaccine. Trial participants were enrolled by age into 18-55, 56-69 and 70-plus year subgroups, with about 150, 28 and 57 TCR-sequenced participants respectively.

Interpreted using the paper, the time point label stands for: baseline before first vaccination. Samples from vaccinated people were obtained from the UK trials COV001 and COV002, which included a single-blind randomized controlled phase 2/3 trial of AZD1222 (ChAdOx1 nCoV-19) in healthy adults. Trial participant PBMC samples were collected at day 0 and day 28 after the second dose for TCRbeta chain sequencing. The research as a whole found: After two AZD1222 doses, both the breadth and the depth of spike-specific TCRs were significantly higher than at day 0 and than in MenACWY recipients. Vaccine-associated CD4 TCRs spanned the whole spike protein, with dominant responses in regions 160-218 and 743-854. Conclusions about previously exposed vaccinees are limited because only a handful of AZD1222 recipients were SARS-CoV-2 seropositive at baseline. Epitopes outside the regions mutated in the B.1.351 and B.1.1.7 variants were reportedly recognized by nearly half of the unique spike-specific TCRs. No day 14 peak-response samples were available, so repertoires were characterized only after the peak T cell response. Participants were mostly white British and included more females than males, and it was suggested by the authors that clonal diversity may have been underestimated. The 56-69-year group was small, and its depth increase did not reach significance, likely because of low power.

The CDR3 regions of human TCRbeta chains were analyzed by immunosequencing. In the authors' own workflow: Repertoire TCRs were checked for matches against a reference library of SARS-CoV-2-specific TCRs that had been generated using the MIRA antigen-specificity platform. Breadth meant the fraction of unique TCRs that were SARS-CoV-2-associated, whereas depth meant the fraction of total T cells that were SARS-CoV-2-associated. Each spike-specific TCR was assigned to its reactive spike region and to a CD4 or CD8 class using the MIRA data. Log10-transformed breadth and depth values were compared by one-way ANOVA with Sidak's multiple comparisons tests. As stored in TCRdb, this immuneACCESS dataset retains in-frame rearrangements with V and J assigned. A fraction of the clones does not appear; measured against another copy, unresolved V genes explain less than half of the discrepancy, and the remainder lacks a known reason. V, J and clone size reflect that table, while D and trimming were determined from the DNA. The sample table contains about 180,000 clones; only one count was recorded for about nine tenths of them. In total, the top ten clones hold approximately 2.5% of the sample.

CDR3 length: 21 amino acids, cysteine to phenylalanine. Only CDR3 DNA remains: 63 bases, in frame from the first base. CDR1 and CDR2 (KGHDR, SFDVKD) derive from the germline V gene. A distance of 32 bases separates the germline ends of V and J, which lose 4 bases and 5 bases respectively. The TCR sequence derives from an adult in good health. The starting material was peripheral blood, obtained on day 0 of AZD1222 vaccination. This chain joins TRBV24-1 to TRBJ2-1; the D gene is perhaps TRBD1, from 5 matching bases. At the DNA level, the sequence is TGTGCCACCAGTGACATCCAGGGCCGGAGCTGGCAGGGTAATAAGGACAATGAGCAGTTCTTC. It translates as CATSDIQGRSWQGNKDNEQFF.